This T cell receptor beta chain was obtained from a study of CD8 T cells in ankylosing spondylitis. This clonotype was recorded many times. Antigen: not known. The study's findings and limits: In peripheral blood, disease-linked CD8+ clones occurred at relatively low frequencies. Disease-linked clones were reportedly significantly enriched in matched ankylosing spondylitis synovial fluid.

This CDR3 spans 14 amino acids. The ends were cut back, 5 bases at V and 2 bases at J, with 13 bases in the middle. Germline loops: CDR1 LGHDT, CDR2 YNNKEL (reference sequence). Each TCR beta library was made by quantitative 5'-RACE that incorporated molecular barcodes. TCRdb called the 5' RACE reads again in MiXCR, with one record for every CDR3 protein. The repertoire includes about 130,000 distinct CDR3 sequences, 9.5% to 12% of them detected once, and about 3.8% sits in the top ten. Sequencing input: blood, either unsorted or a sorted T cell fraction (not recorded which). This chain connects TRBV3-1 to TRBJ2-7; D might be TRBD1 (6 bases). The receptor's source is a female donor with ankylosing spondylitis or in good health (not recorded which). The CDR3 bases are TGTGCCAGCAGCTCCCGACAGGATACCTACGAGCAGTACTTC. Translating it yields CASSSRQDTYEQYF.